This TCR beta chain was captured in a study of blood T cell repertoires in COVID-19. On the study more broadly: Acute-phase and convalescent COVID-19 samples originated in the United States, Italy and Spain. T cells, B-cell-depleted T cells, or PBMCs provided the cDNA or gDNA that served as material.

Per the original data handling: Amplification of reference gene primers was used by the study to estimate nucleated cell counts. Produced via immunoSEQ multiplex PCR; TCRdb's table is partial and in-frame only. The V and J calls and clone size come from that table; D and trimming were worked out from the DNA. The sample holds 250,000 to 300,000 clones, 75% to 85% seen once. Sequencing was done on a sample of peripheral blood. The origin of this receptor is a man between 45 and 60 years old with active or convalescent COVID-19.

Here the CDR3 reads CASSQIGGASIQYF. As DNA, the CDR3 is TGCGCCAGCAGCCAGATAGGAGGGGCAAGTATTCAGTACTTC. The genes are TRBV4-1 and TRBJ2-4; TRBD2 might be the D (6 bases). Germline V gene data show CDR1 as MGHRA and CDR2 as YSYEKL. The CDR3 runs to 14 residues. Trimming shortened V by 3 bases and J by 10 bases, and 16 bases separated the two germline ends.